This TCR beta chain was recorded in a study of CD8 T cells in Susac syndrome. Trimming took off 1 base at V and 2 bases at J, with 9 bases between the two ends. CDR3 length: 13 residues. Looked up from germline, CDR1 is DFQATT and CDR2 is SNEGSKA (reference sequence). The authors reverse transcribed roughly 0.45 to 1 ug RNA with random hexamers. Amplification of TCR beta CDR3 was carried out by immunoSEQ multiplex PCR, which covered 54 Vbeta and 13 Jbeta segments. TCRdb re-analysed the immunoSEQ multiplex PCR reads in MiXCR, keeping a single row per CDR3 protein. The data show 200,000 or so distinct CDR3 sequences, with roughly 95% seen just once and 0.09% to 0.1% held by the top ten. Negative isolation was used for CD8+ and CD4+ T cells, and FACS enrichment was applied to TEMRA cells.

The V gene is TRBV20-1, the J gene TRBJ2-7; possibly TRBD1 for D (5 bases). This clonotype was obtained from a human donor with Susac syndrome. The sample taken for sequencing was CD4+ T cells from PBMCs. DNA for the CDR3: TGCAGTGCTAGAGGCAGGGCTGCCTACGAGCAGTACTTC. Encoded protein: CSARGRAAYEQYF.